This T cell receptor beta chain was sequenced during a study of shared clonotypes between healthy human individuals. Study outcomes and limitations: Collection of samples was limited to blood; tissue repertoires likely differ. Sequencing depth was expected to affect clonotype sharing among donors.

Only in-frame clones appear in the TCRdb table, and some are missing; sequencing was by immunoSEQ multiplex PCR. The table records over 850,000 clones, approximately 80% of them present only once. V lost 2 bases and J 0 bases, leaving 16 bases between the germline ends. The CDR3 consists of 18 residues. It was into CD45RA+ naive and CD45RA-negative memory subsets that the CD4+ cells were split. Concerning this clone itself: The antigen remains unidentified.

The receptor's source is a man between 18 and 35 years old in good health. Some clones in this sample may be carry-over from other donors' samples. The sample consisted of memory CD4+ T cells from PBMCs. Regarding subset: CD45RA-negative fraction. The chain links TRBV23-1 to TRBJ2-2; TRBD2 is a possible D gene (6 bases). TRBV23-1 is known as an ORF, though its function is uncertain. The CDR3 here is CASSQPRRDCANTGELFF. In DNA form, the CDR3 reads TGCGCCAGCAGTCAACCGAGGAGGGACTGCGCGAACACCGGGGAGCTGTTTTTT.